The following is a T cell receptor (beta chain) sequence with its context. The entry originates in a study of control samples from healthy donors and cancer patients. Libraries were prepared by immunoSEQ multiplex PCR; TCRdb keeps only in-frame clonotypes and omits some of them. This sample has 250,000 to 300,000 clones, with approximately 80% found just once. Per the germline V gene, CDR1 is MNHNS and CDR2 is SASEGT. V dropped 2 bases and J dropped 0 bases, with 14 bases sitting between them. The CDR3 spans 16 residues. This clonotype was sampled from a woman aged 60-70 years with lung cancer. Input material: PBMCs. The gene calls are TRBV6-1 and TRBJ2-7; perhaps TRBD2 as D (5 bases). In DNA form, the CDR3 reads TGTGCCAGCAGTGAACTAGCAGGCCTTAGCTCCTACGAGCAGTACTTC. It codes for CASSELAGLSSYEQYF.